The T cell receptor beta chain described here comes from a study of blood T cell repertoires in COVID-19. Background on the study: Spain, Italy and the United States supplied samples that represented acute and convalescent COVID-19. The cDNA or gDNA used as material had been derived from T cells, B-cell-depleted T cells, or PBMCs.

The method was immunoSEQ multiplex PCR; TCRdb's version includes in-frame clones alone and lacks a portion of them. The repertoire holds around 180,000 clones, with about 77% as singletons. Germline assignment: CDR1 SGHVT and CDR2 SQSDAQ. This CDR3 spans 12 amino acids. V lost 9 bases and J 4 bases, leaving 12 bases between the germline ends. Each participant's cohort was designated according to participant-reported clinical history. This TCR was recovered from a woman between 50 and 59 years old with acute COVID-19. Sequenced sample: PBMCs or T cells enriched from blood (not recorded which). This chain joins TRBV7-4 and TRBJ1-2; D remains ambiguous. The CDR3 bases are TGTGCCAGGACCTTGGAGGGCTATGGCTACACCTTC. Translating it yields CARTLEGYGYTF.